There are a few counts of the clone carrying this T cell receptor beta chain. The data were obtained in a study of graft-versus-host responses after intestinal transplantation. Clones were sequenced by immunoSEQ multiplex PCR, and TCRdb holds only the in-frame ones, with some missing. The sample lists 15,000 to 20,000 clones; roughly a third were seen once. Trimming cost V 3 bases and J 0 bases, with 8 bases left between them. Germline CDR1 and CDR2: MDHEN and SYDVKM. This CDR3 contains 14 residues. The sequencing used alloreactive CD4+ T cells from a mixed lymphocyte reaction culture, collected before transplantation. The sample's subset: CFSE-low proliferating T cells sorted from roughly six-day pre-transplant mixed lymphocyte reaction (GvH or HvG direction). This TCR came from a human patient who was an organ donor for intestinal transplantation. The chain employs TRBV28 and TRBJ1-1; D unclear. The CDR3 here is CASSFESLNTEAFF. The CDR3 DNA sequence: TGTGCCAGCAGTTTCGAATCTCTGAACACTGAAGCTTTCTTT.